These T cell receptor beta chains were read from a single sample in a study of response to subunit inactivated influenza vaccine. TCRdb passed the RT-PCR reads through MiXCR, listing each CDR3 protein once. The repertoire holds about 650,000 distinct CDR3 sequences, with approximately 15% as singletons. This specimen consisted of PBMCs from blood, obtained less than 13 days after vaccination. These receptors all come from a man aged 50-60 years who received an inactivated influenza vaccine. Both conserved end residues are trimmed from each CDR3. The D gene is left open where the match is weak.

v_call | d_call | cdr3_aa
TRBV7-9 | TRBD1 | ASSIGTGEYEQY
TRBV29-1 | TRBD1 | SVTLTGGRQETQY
TRBV5-1 | . | ASSLAFLGSNTEAF
TRBV18 | TRBD1 | ASSRLQGAGHEQY
TRBV6-1 | . | ASSPHFRDHSGNTIY
TRBV6-2/TRBV6-3 | . | ASSPDLRVMNTEAF
TRBV5-6 | TRBD1 | ASSSDRFLGYEQF
TRBV20-1 | TRBD1 | SALGRGQGNTEAF
TRBV5-1 | . | ASSLPSQGSTDTQY
TRBV28 | TRBD1 | ASVPGQGDNSNQPQH
TRBV10-3 | TRBD2 | AISESVASGGGLDTQY
TRBV7-9 | TRBD1 | ASSLGQGFETQY
TRBV20-1 | TRBD2 | SARASGGIQDTQY
TRBV5-1 | . | ASSLVGRRSGANVLT
TRBV20-1 | . | SARTPEGNTEAF
TRBV4-2 | . | ASSQESRGFTDTQY
TRBV29-1 | TRBD1 | SVDRGPGNEQF
TRBV15 | . | ATSVGTYNEQF
TRBV6-1 | TRBD2 | ASSPGTIPYEQY
TRBV4-1 | . | ASSQVDVGRVGETQY
TRBV12-3/TRBV12-4 | TRBD1 | ASSSTGGRGEKLF
TRBV15 | . | ATSRALEGGYGYT
TRBV2 | TRBD1 | ASVPAGGSGTEAF
TRBV4-3 | . | ASSQFHRDRDTGELF
TRBV6-1 | . | ASRQLGGTEAF
TRBV27 | . | ASSLDFQTQY
TRBV10-3 | . | AISRTAREETQY
TRBV20-1 | TRBD2 | SANKARGGRTDTQY
TRBV6-5 | . | ASSYGTKNTEAF
TRBV6-2/TRBV6-3 | . | ASSKEGSSYNEQF
TRBV20-1 | . | SARPRRVNQPQH
TRBV19 | . | ASSTRGPVRSYT
TRBV29-1 | TRBD2 | SVRTSGANTGELF
TRBV29-1 | TRBD2 | SAILAGVGGEQF
TRBV4-3 | . | ASSQEGTAYNEQF
TRBV29-1 | TRBD1 | SVGLTTGGRVEQY
TRBV27 | TRBD2 | ASRDRLAGGRNEQF
TRBV29-1 | TRBD1 | SVLTGGYEQN
TRBV5-5 | . | ASSLGGSTGETQY
TRBV4-2 | . | ASSQASGPTTDTQY
TRBV18 | TRBD1 | ASSPGQTDTQY
TRBV29-1 | . | SVAPRHNEQF
TRBV30 | . | AWSRSDRDTEAF
TRBV6-5 | . | ASSYGTDQVEQY
TRBV12-3/TRBV12-4 | . | ASSSPFYEQF
TRBV18 | . | ASSPSRVGNDEQF
TRBV3-1 | . | ASSQAQITTNEKLF
TRBV29-1 | TRBD1 | SVDPVDRGLNEQF
TRBV7-9 | TRBD1 | ASSWSGQGNV
TRBV6-5 | TRBD1 | ASSYPRDRVSYEQY
TRBV4-2 | TRBD1 | ASSQDLQGAQPQH
TRBV12-3/TRBV12-4 | . | ASTQGRYNSPLH
TRBV20-1 | . | SAGAGTFSYNEQF
TRBV5-1 | . | ASSPYPAAQETQY
TRBV11-2 | TRBD2 | ASSLGLAGGLSDTQY
TRBV11-2 | TRBD1 | ASSLTGTGGNEQF
TRBV6-5 | . | ASSYSNGGNNEQF